A single T cell receptor beta chain is shown here with its context. This sample was taken from a study of blood T cell repertoires in COVID-19. The CDR3 has 17 amino acids. V was pared by 4 bases and J by 0 bases, with 6 bases of the junction left unmatched. Germline-derived CDR1 and CDR2 are SEHNR and FQNEAQ (reference sequence). Profiling relied on immunoSEQ multiplex PCR, and the TCRdb table lists in-frame clones only, not all of them. The data contain hundreds of thousands of clones, 75% to 90% of them singletons. The sequenced material came from peripheral blood. The chain uses TRBV7-9 and TRBJ1-6; 7 nucleotides match TRBD1. The clonotype originates from a man in his forties with acute or convalescent COVID-19. The CDR3 region has the DNA TGTGCCAGCAGCTCCGACAGGGAGAGCTCCTATAATTCACCCCTCCACTTT. It translates to CASSSDRESSYNSPLHF.